One and the same sample provided the 30 T cell receptor beta chains below, sequenced in a study of OX40 agonist ivuxolimab in advanced cancers. Sequencing used immunoSEQ multiplex PCR; TCRdb keeps in-frame clones, though not all of them. The sample has roughly 73,000 clones, roughly 91% seen once; the top ten hold less than 3%. Sequenced here: CD4+ or CD8+ T cells sorted from blood, sampled in a trial of the OX40 agonist ivuxolimab. Source of these receptors: an adult with an advanced solid tumor such as melanoma, head and neck, liver or kidney cancer.

The V gene is TRBV27, the J gene TRBJ1-2; D call uncertain. The CDR3 consists of 13 residues. Germline CDR1 MNHEY, CDR2 SMNVEV (reference sequence). The ends were cut back, 2 bases at V and 3 bases at J, with 7 bases in the middle. In nucleotides, the CDR3 is TGTGCCAGCAGTTTAAACCAAGACTATGGCTACACCTTC. Translating gives CASSLNQDYGYTF.

This clone was seen a single time. The CDR3 nucleotides are TGTGCCAGCAGCCAAGAGGGGTTTCGGGAAAAACTGTTTTTT. Encoded protein: CASSQEGFREKLFF. The J gene is TRBJ1-4, the V gene TRBV4-2; no clear D gene. Trimming took 0 bases from V and 8 from J, leaving 10 bases between them. Germline V gene sequence: CDR1 LGHNA, CDR2 YNFKEQ. CDR3 length: 14 amino acids.

This chain uses TRBV5-1 with TRBJ2-2, with D unresolved. Looked up from germline, CDR1 is SGHRS and CDR2 is YFSETQ. V was shortened by 4 bases and J by 2 bases, with 12 bases between the two germline ends. This CDR3 contains 15 residues. The chain's CDR3 is CASSPAADNTGELFF. The CDR3 DNA is TGCGCCAGCAGCCCGGCGGCGGACAACACCGGGGAGCTGTTTTTT.

The chain recombines TRBV5-4 with TRBJ1-5; D uncertain. V shed 0 bases and J shed 7 bases, with 8 bases lying between them. CDR1 and CDR2 from the germline V gene are SGHNT and YYREEE (reference sequence). The CDR3 sequence is 13 residues long. CDR3 sequence: CASSLAEGQPQHF. The CDR3 region has the DNA TGTGCCAGCAGCTTGGCAGAGGGCCAGCCCCAGCATTTT.

The chain links TRBV10-3 to TRBJ2-7; D not resolved. CDR3 length equals 11 residues. Trimming stripped 5 bases from V and 4 bases from J, with 6 bases between. The germline gives CDR1 ENHRY, CDR2 SYGVKD. Written as DNA, the CDR3 is TGTGCCATCAGTAAAGAGTACGAGCAGTACTTC. Amino acid sequence: CAISKEYEQYF.

This chain links TRBV29-1 with TRBJ2-3; D could derive from TRBD1 or TRBD2 (6 bases each). The CDR3 runs 13 residues. The V and J ends lost 2 bases and 4 bases respectively, with 10 bases between them. In germline, CDR1 is SQVTM, CDR2 ANQGSEA. The CDR3 loop reads CSVESRGADTQYF. The CDR3 DNA follows: TGCAGCGTTGAAAGTAGGGGGGCAGATACGCAGTATTTT.

This rearrangement joins TRBV5-1 to TRBJ1-4; 9 bases are shared with TRBD1. The CDR3 totals 16 residues. Germline CDR1 is SGHRS and CDR2 is YFSETQ. V shed 6 bases and J 4 bases; nucleotides not matched to a gene: 10. In DNA form, the CDR3 reads TGCGCCAGCACATATTCCGGGACAGGGCTTAATGAAAAACTGTTTTTT. Protein: CASTYSGTGLNEKLFF.

V and J are TRBV2 and TRBJ2-2; D perhaps matches TRBD2 (6 bases). The length of the CDR3 is 14 residues. From germline, CDR1 is SNHLY and CDR2 FYNNEI. V gave up 6 bases and J gave up 4 bases, with 12 bases separating them. The CDR3 DNA reads TGTGCCAGCAGCCAGGGACTTGCCACCGGGGAGCTGTTTTTT. Encoded protein: CASSQGLATGELFF.

The chain couples TRBV6-6 to TRBJ1-1; perhaps TRBD1 as D (6 bases). The germline CDR1 and CDR2 sequences are MNHNY and SVGAGI (reference sequence). Trimming pared 4 bases from V and 6 bases from J, leaving 15 bases between. The CDR3 is 14 amino acids. CDR3: CASSSRTEKAEAFF. CDR3 coding DNA: TGTGCCAGCAGTTCGCGGACAGAAAAGGCTGAAGCTTTCTTT.

As DNA, the CDR3 is TGCGCCAGTATGGGGGGGATTAACACCGGGGAGCTGTTTTTT. Translated: CASMGGINTGELFF. The genes are TRBV5-1 and TRBJ2-2, with 7 nucleotides matching TRBD2. CDR1 SGHRS and CDR2 YFSETQ come from the germline V gene. The CDR3 extends over 14 amino acids. With V trimmed by 8 bases and J by 2 bases, 6 bases remained unmatched. The complete variable domain, with remaining parts taken from reference TRBV5-1 and TRBJ2-2, reads KAGVTQTPRYLIKTRGQQVTLSCSPISGHRSVSWYQQTPGQGLQFLFEYFSETQRNKGNFPGRFSGRQFSNSRSEMNVSTLELGDSALYLCASMGGINTGELFFGEGSRLTVL.

The chain joins TRBV21-1 to TRBJ1-2. TRBV21-1 is deemed a pseudogene. The CDR3 is made up of 14 amino acids. Here the CDR3 DNA reads TGTGCCAGCAGCCCCCGGGGAGCAGACTATGGCTACACCTTC. Translation: CASSPRGADYGYTF.

This clone was found a few times. This chain links TRBV5-1 with TRBJ1-5; unclear D gene. V was cut by 0 bases and J by 4 bases, with 5 bases left in between. Per germline, CDR1 SGHRS and CDR2 YFSETQ. The CDR3 has 13 amino acids. CDR3 protein: CASSLDTNQPQHF. The CDR3 nucleotides are TGCGCCAGCAGCTTGGACACGAATCAGCCCCAGCATTTT.

In DNA, the CDR3 is TGCGCCAGCAGCCCATCTGTCCCTTTGGAGCAGTTCTTC. It encodes CASSPSVPLEQFF. The chain is built from TRBV4-1 and TRBJ2-1; D ambiguous. V was clipped by 4 bases and J by 10 bases, with 14 bases between them. Germline values: CDR1 MGHRA, CDR2 YSYEKL. The CDR3 covers 13 residues.

The V gene is TRBV5-1, the J gene TRBJ2-5; D gene unclear. CDR3 length: 15 residues. The germline V and J ends were trimmed by 0 bases and 2 bases, with 11 bases remaining between them. Germline V CDR1 and CDR2: SGHRS, YFSETQ. Here the CDR3 DNA reads TGCGCCAGCAGCTTGGGAACAGCTATGCAAGAGACCCAGTACTTC. Translation gives CASSLGTAMQETQYF.

The rearrangement joins TRBV5-4 to TRBJ1-2, with D perhaps matching TRBD1 (5 bases). The V gene's germline CDR1 is SGHNT and CDR2 YYREEE (reference sequence). V was shortened by 4 bases and J by 1 base, with 14 bases between the two germline ends. This CDR3 has 15 residues. The CDR3 loop is CASSQGSLYNYGYTF. The CDR3 bases are TGTGCCAGCAGCCAGGGATCTCTTTATAACTATGGCTACACCTTC.

The V and J genes are TRBV11-3 and TRBJ2-2; 9 bases match TRBD1. The junction had 13 bases not matched to a gene; V was cut back by 5 bases and J by 6 bases. In germline, CDR1 is SGHNT, CDR2 YENEEA. The CDR3 consists of 17 residues. CDR3 amino acids: CASSAGPGQGIAGELFF. The CDR3 coding sequence is TGTGCCAGCAGCGCAGGACCGGGACAGGGAATAGCCGGGGAGCTGTTTTTT.

In this sample, this clone turned up a few times. V gene TRBV29-1 combines with J gene TRBJ1-5; D is uncertain. Germline-derived CDR1 and CDR2 are SQVTM and ANQGSEA. V lost 0 bases and J 6 bases, leaving 6 bases between the germline ends. CDR3 size: 12 residues. The CDR3 coding sequence is TGCAGCGTTGAAGATTCGGGTCAGCCCCAGCATTTT. Amino acid sequence: CSVEDSGQPQHF.

V gene TRBV5-1 combines with J gene TRBJ2-3; 9 nucleotides agree with TRBD2. From germline, CDR1 is SGHRS and CDR2 YFSETQ. Trimming at V came to 4 bases and at J to 6 bases, leaving 6 bases not matched to a gene. The CDR3 runs to 14 residues. CDR3 protein: CASSISGRKDTQYF. The CDR3 region has the DNA TGCGCCAGCAGCATTAGCGGGAGAAAGGATACGCAGTATTTT. The variable domain in full, completed from reference TRBV5-1 and TRBJ2-3, reads KAGVTQTPRYLIKTRGQQVTLSCSPISGHRSVSWYQQTPGQGLQFLFEYFSETQRNKGNFPGRFSGRQFSNSRSEMNVSTLELGDSALYLCASSISGRKDTQYFGPGTRLTVL.

V usage is TRBV6-5 and J usage is TRBJ2-3, with TRBD1 matching over 9 bases. Trimming took 2 bases from V and 4 from J; bases not matched to a gene: 4. Per germline, CDR1 MNHEY and CDR2 SVGAGI. The CDR3 extends over 15 amino acids. The CDR3 DNA is TGTGCCAGCAGTTACCCGGGACAGGGATCAGATACGCAGTATTTT. It encodes CASSYPGQGSDTQYF.

The DNA of the CDR3 is TGCGCCAGCAGCCAGGGCAGACAGGGTCGGAATGAGCAGTTCTTC. This translates into CASSQGRQGRNEQFF. This sequence joins TRBV4-1 and TRBJ2-1, with 7 bases aligning to TRBD1. V lost 3 bases and J lost 7; bases outside the gene matches: 9. Germline values: CDR1 MGHRA, CDR2 YSYEKL. This CDR3 has 15 residues.

The chain couples TRBV2 to TRBJ2-4; D might be TRBD1 or TRBD2, each matching 6 bases. V shed 0 bases and J shed 1 base, with 13 bases lying between them. This CDR3 has 17 amino acids. Looked up from germline, CDR1 is SNHLY and CDR2 is FYNNEI. CDR3: CASSEARGVGAKNIQYF. The DNA for the CDR3 is TGTGCCAGCAGTGAAGCGAGGGGGGTAGGGGCCAAAAACATTCAGTACTTC.

V gene TRBV27 combines with J gene TRBJ2-3, with 10 bases identical to TRBD1. CDR3 length equals 16 residues. With V trimmed by 5 bases and J by 3 bases, 8 bases remained unmatched. CDR1 and CDR2 (germline): MNHEY, SMNVEV (reference sequence). The CDR3 coding sequence is TGTGCCAGCAGTGCCCGTGGGACAGGGGTAACAGATACGCAGTATTTT. It encodes CASSARGTGVTDTQYF.

V and J are TRBV28 and TRBJ2-4, with D uncertain. Germline CDR1 reads MDHEN; CDR2 reads SYDVKM. The V gene lost 6 bases and the J gene lost 8 bases, with 14 bases spanning the gap. CDR3 length equals 13 residues. This CDR3 reads CASSPVAPDIQYF. DNA of the CDR3: TGTGCCAGCAGCCCCGTAGCCCCAGACATTCAGTACTTC.

This chain joins TRBV5-4 and TRBJ1-1; no clear D. V was pared by 3 bases and J by 1 base, with 10 bases between. CDR1 and CDR2 (germline): SGHNT, YYREEE (reference sequence). The CDR3 is made up of 14 amino acids. The CDR3, as DNA: TGTGCCAGCAGCTCGTTCCCATGGAACACTGAAGCTTTCTTT. This codes for CASSSFPWNTEAFF.

The V call is TRBV5-6, the J call TRBJ1-5; weak D call: TRBD1 (6 bases). Germline V gene data show CDR1 as SGHDT and CDR2 as YYEEEE. The CDR3 length is 14 residues. The V and J ends lost 4 bases and 6 bases respectively, with 14 bases between them. The DNA for the CDR3 is TGTGCCAGCAGCCGGAGGGGGAGAGGTCAGCCCCAGCATTTT. Translated: CASSRRGRGQPQHF.

The chain has TRBV11-2 and TRBJ2-3; the D is unclear. Germline V CDR1 and CDR2: SGHAT, FQNNGV. V lost 5 bases, J lost 7 bases, and 10 bases lay in between. CDR3 length: 12 amino acids. The CDR3 protein is CASSPLGYTQYF. CDR3 DNA sequence: TGTGCCAGCAGCCCCCTGGGATATACGCAGTATTTT.

V usage is TRBV12-5 and J usage is TRBJ2-1; D gene uncertain. The CDR3 runs to 15 residues. V lost 0 bases and J 4 bases, leaving 10 bases between the germline ends. CDR1 and CDR2 from the germline V gene are LGHNT and FRNRAP. CDR3 sequence: CASGLVHRHYNEQFF. Written as DNA, the CDR3 is TGTGCTAGTGGTTTGGTACATCGACATTACAATGAGCAGTTCTTC.

This rearrangement joins TRBV2 to TRBJ1-1; a weak D match, TRBD1 (6 bases). The CDR3 is 15 amino acids. Germline V lookup: CDR1 SNHLY, CDR2 FYNNEI. Trimming shortened V by 10 bases and J by 2 bases, and 20 bases separated the two germline ends. The CDR3 bases are TGTGCCACCGAAGGGAAGGACAGAATAAACACTGAAGCTTTCTTT. Its translation is CATEGKDRINTEAFF.

The V and J genes are TRBV15 and TRBJ2-1, with a possible D match to TRBD2 (6 bases). Trimming left V 0 bases short and J 4 bases short, with 10 bases between. Germline values: CDR1 LNHNV, CDR2 YYDKDF (reference sequence). The CDR3 spans 15 residues. CDR3 in amino acids: CATSREPGVYNEQFF. Here the CDR3 DNA reads TGTGCCACCAGCAGAGAACCGGGGGTGTACAATGAGCAGTTCTTC.

The V gene is TRBV19, the J gene TRBJ2-5; 9 bases line up with TRBD1. There are 14 residues in the CDR3. Germline assignment: CDR1 LNHDA and CDR2 SQIVND (reference sequence). The V gene end was trimmed by 8 bases and the J gene end by 5 bases; junction bases not matched to a gene: 9. CDR3 region: CASSRDRVTETQYF. The CDR3 DNA reads as TGTGCCAGTTCCCGGGACAGGGTTACGGAGACCCAGTACTTC.